The clone carrying this T cell receptor (beta chain) has just a few counts. No antigen is known for it. The sample originates from a study of T cells in Graves' hyperthyroidism and ophthalmopathy. Study conclusions and caveats: With a median lead of about six months before onset, the model predicted ophthalmopathy. Patients with ophthalmopathy were separated from those with stable hyperthyroidism by a 13 V-J model.

Disease lasting under 3 months, a NOSPECS grade of at least 4, and a Clinical Activity Score of at least 3 were features of the ophthalmopathy patients. V lost 4 bases to trimming and J lost 4 bases, with 20 bases between them. Germline V gene lookup returns CDR1 DFQATT and CDR2 SNEGSKA (reference sequence). This CDR3 spans 15 amino acids. Regions amplified from RNA transcripts were the TCR beta CDR3 regions. TCR CDR3 regions were first amplified by RT-PCR with HTBI primers. TCRdb processed the multiplex PCR reads anew with MiXCR; each CDR3 protein has one entry. The repertoire includes approximately 690,000 distinct CDR3 sequences, roughly 15% of them detected once, and roughly an eighth sits in the top ten.

The source is a woman between 50 and 59 years old with Graves' ophthalmopathy. The material sequenced was blood. J is TRBJ2-7 and V is TRBV20-1; the D gene could be TRBD1 or TRBD2 (6 bases each). CDR3 amino acids: CSATHPGGGNYEQYF. Written as DNA, the CDR3 is TGCAGTGCTACCCATCCTGGGGGCGGGAATTACGAGCAGTACTTC.